This T cell receptor (beta chain) comes out of a study of response to subunit inactivated influenza vaccine. Overall study results and limits: Each seasonal influenza vaccination recruits few new T cells, the authors suggested.

With respect to this clonotype: What it binds is not known.

V gave up 2 bases and J gave up 6 bases, with 8 bases separating them. This CDR3 comprises 12 residues. Germline CDR1 and CDR2: LGHDT and YNNKEL (reference sequence). Each CDR3 protein gets one entry after TCRdb re-called the RT-PCR reads with MiXCR. The sample lists about 700,000 distinct CDR3 sequences, 14% occurring once. V and J are TRBV3-1 and TRBJ2-7; D remains unclear. Sequenced here: PBMCs from blood, sampled 14 days before vaccination. This clonotype was sampled from a man in his fifties or sixties who received an inactivated influenza vaccine. This CDR3 reads CASSQNSGEQYF. The CDR3 region has the DNA TGTGCCAGCAGCCAAAACAGTGGCGAGCAGTACTTC.